Sequencing of this TCR beta chain was carried out in a study of CD8 T cells in Susac syndrome. Reverse transcription of roughly 0.5 to 1 ug RNA was performed with random hexamers. The authors amplified TCR beta CDR3 across 54 Vbeta and 13 Jbeta using immunoSEQ multiplex PCR. TCRdb re-called the immunoSEQ multiplex PCR reads with MiXCR, one entry per CDR3 protein. This sample yields approximately 220,000 distinct CDR3 sequences, of which just under 95% are seen a single time; around 0.076% belongs to the top ten. TCR beta sequences were obtained from blood CD8+ and CD4+ T cells. The patients who served as multiple sclerosis controls were treatment-naive and had stable or active relapsing-remitting disease that fulfilled the revised McDonald criteria. This sequence originates from a human donor with multiple sclerosis. Sequences were obtained from CD4+ T cells from PBMCs.

The CDR3 DNA reads TGCAGCGTTGCCATAGAGAGGAACACCGGGGAGCTGTTTTTT. Residues: CSVAIERNTGELFF. The chain is built from TRBV29-1 and TRBJ2-2; D is uncertain. The CDR3 totals 14 residues. From germline, CDR1 is SQVTM and CDR2 ANQGSEA. Trimming left V 4 bases short and J 1 base short, with 10 bases between.